This TCR beta chain originates from a study of blood T cell repertoires in COVID-19. J gave up 4 bases and V 0 bases, and 4 bases lay outside the gene matches. CDR3 size: 15 residues. Germline-derived CDR1 and CDR2 are SGDLS and YYNGEE. This clone was picked up one time. TCRdb's copy holds only in-frame clones and misses some; the assay was immunoSEQ multiplex PCR. This sample has about 340,000 clones; around nine tenths occur once, and the top ten carry around 3.3%. The receptor's source is a woman younger than 35 who had recovered from COVID-19. Sequenced input: peripheral blood. V usage is TRBV9 and J usage is TRBJ2-3, with 8 bases that match TRBD2. The CDR3 region has the DNA TGTGCCAGCAGCGTAGAAGCGGGAGCTGCAGATACGCAGTATTTT. Encoded protein: CASSVEAGAADTQYF.